This paragraph reports one TCR beta chain. Generated by immunoSEQ multiplex PCR, the TCRdb table keeps only in-frame clones and is missing some. This table holds 850,000 to 1,100,000 clones, around 77% found once. These data originate in a study of shared clonotypes between healthy human individuals. Looked up from germline, CDR1 is MNHEY and CDR2 is SVGAGI. The CDR3 sequence is 14 residues long. V shed 2 bases, J shed 5 bases, and the junction held 2 bases outside the gene matches. The sequencing sample was made of memory CD4+ T cells from PBMCs. Specified subset: CD45RA-negative fraction. The receptor was isolated from a man between 18 and 29 years old in good health. Some clones in this sample may be carry-over from other donors' samples. The V and J genes are TRBV6-5 and TRBJ2-7; TRBD1 matches at 11 bases. The CDR3 DNA sequence: TGTGCCAGCAGTTACAAGGACAGGGGGCACGAGCAGTACTTC. Its protein product is CASSYKDRGHEQYF.